The subject of this entry is one T cell receptor (beta chain). As yet, its antigen is unknown. This sample is drawn from a study of CD8 T cells in Susac syndrome. General study points: Clonal expansion involving Susac CD8+ cells peaked in TEMRA cells and active patients.

TCR beta was sequenced from blood CD8+ and CD4+ T cells. TEMRA cells were FACS-enriched, unlike CD8+ and CD4+ T cells, which were negatively isolated. It was with random hexamers that roughly 0.45 to 1 ug RNA was reverse transcribed. The CDR3 of TCR beta was amplified by immunoSEQ multiplex PCR across 54 Vbeta and 13 Jbeta. One entry per CDR3 protein, called by TCRdb with MiXCR from the immunoSEQ multiplex PCR reads. The table lists 100,000 to 150,000 distinct CDR3 sequences, about 93% of them singletons. This CDR3 has 14 amino acids. V was shortened by 5 bases and J by 3 bases, with 13 bases between the two germline ends.

The clonotype was recovered from a human donor with Susac syndrome. Sequenced sample: CD8+ T cells from PBMCs. This sequence joins TRBV12-3 or TRBV12-4 and TRBJ2-5; D may be TRBD2 (6 bases). CDR3 loop: CASSPGPGEETQYF. CDR3 bases: TGTGCCAGCAGTCCCGGTCCGGGGGAAGAGACCCAGTACTTC.